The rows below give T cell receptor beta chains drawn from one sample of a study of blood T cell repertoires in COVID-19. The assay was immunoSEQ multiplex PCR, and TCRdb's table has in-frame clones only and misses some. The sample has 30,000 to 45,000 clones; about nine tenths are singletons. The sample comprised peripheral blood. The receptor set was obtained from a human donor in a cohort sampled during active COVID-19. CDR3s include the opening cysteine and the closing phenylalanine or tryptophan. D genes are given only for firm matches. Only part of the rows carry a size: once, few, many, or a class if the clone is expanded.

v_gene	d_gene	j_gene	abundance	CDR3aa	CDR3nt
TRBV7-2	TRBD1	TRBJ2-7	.	CASSTRQGTDEQYF	TGTGCCAGCAGCACGAGACAGGGTACCGACGAGCAGTACTTC
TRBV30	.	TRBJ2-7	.	CAWSVRLYEQYF	TGTGCCTGGAGTGTAAGACTCTACGAGCAGTACTTC
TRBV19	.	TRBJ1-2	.	CASSLSYGQLFYGYTF	TGTGCCAGTAGTCTCTCTTACGGACAGCTATTCTATGGCTACACCTTC
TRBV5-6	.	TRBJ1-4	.	CASSPLQGSGNEKLFF	TGTGCCAGCAGCCCCCTACAAGGTTCGGGTAATGAAAAACTGTTTTTT
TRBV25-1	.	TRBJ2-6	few	CASSRGSGANVLTF	TGTGCCAGCAGTCGGGGGTCTGGGGCCAACGTCCTGACTTTC
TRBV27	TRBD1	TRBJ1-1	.	CASRNRQGTNEAFF	TGTGCCAGCAGGAATCGACAGGGAACTAATGAAGCTTTCTTT
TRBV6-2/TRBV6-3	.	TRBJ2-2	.	CASSYRQRELFF	TGTGCCAGCAGTTACCGACAGCGGGAGCTGTTTTTT
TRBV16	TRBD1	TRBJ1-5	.	CASSQSVTGGNQPQHF	TGTGCCAGCAGCCAATCGGTGACAGGGGGGAATCAGCCCCAGCATTTT
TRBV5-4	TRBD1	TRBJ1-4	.	CASADRGGNEKLFF	TGTGCCAGCGCCGACAGGGGTGGTAATGAAAAACTGTTTTTT
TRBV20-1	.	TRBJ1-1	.	CSASENTEAFF	TGCAGTGCTTCAGAGAACACTGAAGCTTTCTTT
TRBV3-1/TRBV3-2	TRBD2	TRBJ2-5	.	CASSQGTSGSGQETQYF	TGTGCCAGCAGCCAAGGCACTAGCGGGAGCGGGCAAGAGACCCAGTACTTC
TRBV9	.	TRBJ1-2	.	CASSVDDSIYGYTF	TGTGCCAGCAGCGTAGACGACAGCATCTATGGCTACACCTTC
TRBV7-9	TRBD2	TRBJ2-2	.	CASSLPPLAGGNTGELFF	TGTGCCAGCAGCTTACCGCCTCTAGCGGGAGGGAACACCGGGGAGCTGTTTTTT
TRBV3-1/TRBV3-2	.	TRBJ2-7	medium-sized	CASSQGGTHEQYF	TGTGCCAGCAGCCAAGGAGGTACCCACGAGCAGTACTTC
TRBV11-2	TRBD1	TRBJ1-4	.	CASSVRQGPNEKLFF	TGTGCCAGCAGCGTCAGACAGGGCCCTAATGAAAAACTGTTTTTT
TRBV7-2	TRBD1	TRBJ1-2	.	CASRTQTGGSYGYTF	TGTGCCAGCAGAACCCAGACAGGGGGGAGCTATGGCTACACCTTC
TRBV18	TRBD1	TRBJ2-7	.	CASSPPGQGPSYEQYF	TGTGCCAGCTCACCGCCCGGACAGGGGCCTTCCTACGAGCAGTACTTC
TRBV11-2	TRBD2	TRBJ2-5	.	CASSLAGGETQYF	TGTGCCAGCAGCCTAGCGGGGGGGGAGACCCAGTACTTC
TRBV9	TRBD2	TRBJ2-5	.	CASSPAGGQETQYF	TGTGCCAGCAGCCCGGCGGGGGGACAAGAGACCCAGTACTTC
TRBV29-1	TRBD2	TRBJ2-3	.	CSVDGTSGLTDTQYF	TGCAGCGTGGACGGGACTAGCGGGCTCACAGATACGCAGTATTTT
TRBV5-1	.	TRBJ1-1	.	CASSVGTVNTEAFF	TGCGCCAGCAGCGTAGGCACAGTGAACACTGAAGCTTTCTTT
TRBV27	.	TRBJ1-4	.	CASRVRADPGNEKLFF	TGTGCCAGCAGGGTGAGGGCCGATCCTGGTAATGAAAAACTGTTTTTT
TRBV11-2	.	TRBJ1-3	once	CASSPGIQASGNTIYF	TGTGCCAGCAGCCCCGGTATTCAGGCCTCTGGAAACACCATATATTTT
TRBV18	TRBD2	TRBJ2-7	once	CASRLAGVVYEQYF	TGTGCCAGTCGCCTGGCGGGAGTCGTGTACGAGCAGTACTTC
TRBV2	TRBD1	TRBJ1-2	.	CASSVDRGRLGRSYTF	TGTGCCAGCAGTGTGGACAGGGGGCGTCTAGGTCGCAGCTACACCTTC
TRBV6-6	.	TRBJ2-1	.	CASSPRGWAPGPYNEQFF	TGTGCCAGCAGTCCCCGGGGGTGGGCCCCCGGCCCCTACAATGAGCAGTTCTTC
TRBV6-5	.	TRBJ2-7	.	CASSITGDEQYF	TGTGCCAGCAGCATTACCGGGGACGAGCAGTACTTC
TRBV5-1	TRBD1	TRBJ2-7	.	CASSVGQSSYEQYF	TGCGCCAGCAGCGTGGGACAGTCCTCCTACGAGCAGTACTTC
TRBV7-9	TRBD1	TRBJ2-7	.	CASRTGYEQYF	TGTGCCAGCAGGACAGGGTACGAGCAGTACTTC
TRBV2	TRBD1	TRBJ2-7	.	CASSAGTAVYEQYF	TGTGCCAGCAGTGCCGGGACAGCCGTCTACGAGCAGTACTTC